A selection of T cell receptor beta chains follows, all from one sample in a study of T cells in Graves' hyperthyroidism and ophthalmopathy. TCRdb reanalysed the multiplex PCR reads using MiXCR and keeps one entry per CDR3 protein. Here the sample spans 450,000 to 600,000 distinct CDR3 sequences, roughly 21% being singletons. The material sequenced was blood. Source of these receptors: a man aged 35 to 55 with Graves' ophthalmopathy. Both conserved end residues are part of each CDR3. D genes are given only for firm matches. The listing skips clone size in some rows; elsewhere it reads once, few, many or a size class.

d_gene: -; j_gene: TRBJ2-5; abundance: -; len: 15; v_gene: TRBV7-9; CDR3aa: CASSPYPGEGETQYF; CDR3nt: TGTGCCAGCAGCCCCTACCCGGGAGAAGGGGAGACCCAGTACTTC
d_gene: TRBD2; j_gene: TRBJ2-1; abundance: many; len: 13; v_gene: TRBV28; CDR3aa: CASSLAGVGEQFF; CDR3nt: TGTGCCAGCAGTCTAGCGGGAGTAGGCGAGCAGTTCTTC
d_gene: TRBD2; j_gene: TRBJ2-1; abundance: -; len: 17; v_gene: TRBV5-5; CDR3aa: CASRLGLAGGSPNEQFF; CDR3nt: TGTGCCAGCAGACTCGGACTAGCGGGAGGCTCGCCCAATGAGCAGTTCTTC
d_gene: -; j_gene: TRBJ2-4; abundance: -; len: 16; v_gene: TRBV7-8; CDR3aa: CASSPRAAGSQNIQYF; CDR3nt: TGTGCCAGCAGCCCCAGAGCGGCAGGATCGCAAAACATTCAGTACTTC
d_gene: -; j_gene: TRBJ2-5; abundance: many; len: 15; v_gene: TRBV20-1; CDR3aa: CSAPAPQGYQETQYF; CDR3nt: TGCAGTGCCCCCGCCCCTCAAGGGTACCAAGAGACCCAGTACTTC
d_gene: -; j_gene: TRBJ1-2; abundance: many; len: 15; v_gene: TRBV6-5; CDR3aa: CASSYSRDGGSGYTF; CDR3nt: TGTGCCAGCAGTTACTCTAGGGACGGCGGGAGTGGCTACACCTTC
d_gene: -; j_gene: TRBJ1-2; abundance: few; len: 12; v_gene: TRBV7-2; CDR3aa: CASSPQAGSYTF; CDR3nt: TGTGCCAGCAGCCCCCAGGCAGGGAGCTACACCTTC
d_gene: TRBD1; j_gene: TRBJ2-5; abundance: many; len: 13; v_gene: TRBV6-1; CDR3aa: CASRPGQGETQYF; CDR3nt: TGTGCCAGCAGACCCGGACAGGGTGAGACCCAGTACTTC
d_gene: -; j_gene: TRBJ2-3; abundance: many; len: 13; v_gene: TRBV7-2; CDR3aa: CASSPFISDTQYF; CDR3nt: TGTGCCAGCAGCCCCTTTATCTCGGATACGCAGTATTTT
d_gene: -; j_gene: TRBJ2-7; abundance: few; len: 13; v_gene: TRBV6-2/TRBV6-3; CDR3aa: CASSSSNSYKQYF; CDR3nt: TGTGCCAGCAGTTCCTCTAACTCCTACAAGCAGTACTTC
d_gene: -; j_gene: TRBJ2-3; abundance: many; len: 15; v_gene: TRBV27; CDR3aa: CASSPFTGNTDTQYF; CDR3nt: TGTGCCAGCAGCCCATTCACTGGGAACACAGATACGCAGTATTTT
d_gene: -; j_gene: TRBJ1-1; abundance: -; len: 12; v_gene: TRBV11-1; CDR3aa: CAVSQGYTEAFF; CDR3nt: TGTGCCGTAAGCCAGGGGTACACTGAAGCTTTCTTT
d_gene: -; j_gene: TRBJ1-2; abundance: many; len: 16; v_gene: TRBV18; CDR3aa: CASSPRLEGVRDGYTF; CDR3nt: TGTGCCAGCTCACCAAGGCTCGAGGGGGTAAGGGATGGCTACACCTTC
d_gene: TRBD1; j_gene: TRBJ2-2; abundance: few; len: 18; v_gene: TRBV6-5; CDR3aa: CASSYSPPETGFAGELFF; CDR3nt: TGTGCCAGCAGTTACTCCCCCCCTGAGACAGGGTTCGCCGGGGAGCTGTTTTTT
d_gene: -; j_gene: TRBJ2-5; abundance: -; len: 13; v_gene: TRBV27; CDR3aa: CASSFSGWETQYF; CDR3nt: TGTGCCAGCAGTTTTTCAGGGTGGGAGACCCAGTACTTC
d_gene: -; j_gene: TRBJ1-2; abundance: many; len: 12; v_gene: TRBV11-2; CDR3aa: CASSSPTGGYTF; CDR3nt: TGTGCCAGCAGCTCTCCGACAGGAGGCTACACCTTC
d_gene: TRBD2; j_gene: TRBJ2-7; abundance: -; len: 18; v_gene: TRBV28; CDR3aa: CASSTPLAGGPKGYEQYF; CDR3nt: TGTGCCAGCAGTACTCCTCTAGCGGGAGGGCCCAAGGGCTACGAGCAGTACTTC
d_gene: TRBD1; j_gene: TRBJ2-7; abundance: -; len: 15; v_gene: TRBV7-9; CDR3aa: CASSSSGQGGPEQYF; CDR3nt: TGTGCCAGCAGCTCCTCCGGACAGGGTGGGCCCGAGCAGTACTTC
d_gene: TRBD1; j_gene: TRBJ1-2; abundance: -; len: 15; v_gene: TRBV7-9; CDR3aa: CASSPSGQGGYGYTF; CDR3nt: TGTGCCAGCAGCCCCTCGGGACAGGGAGGCTATGGCTACACCTTC
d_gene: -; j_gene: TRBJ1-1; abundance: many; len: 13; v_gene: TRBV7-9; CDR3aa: CASSSGGWTEAFF; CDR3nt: TGTGCCAGCAGCTCCGGGGGGTGGACTGAAGCTTTCTTT
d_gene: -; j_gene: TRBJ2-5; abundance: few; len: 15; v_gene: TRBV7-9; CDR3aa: CASSFRRQLQETQYF; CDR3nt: TGTGCCAGCAGCTTCCGGCGACAACTCCAAGAGACCCAGTACTTC
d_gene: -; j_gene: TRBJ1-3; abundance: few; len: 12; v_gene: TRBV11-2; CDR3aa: CASSRGTVTIYF; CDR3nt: TGTGCCAGCAGCCGGGGGACGGTCACCATATATTTT
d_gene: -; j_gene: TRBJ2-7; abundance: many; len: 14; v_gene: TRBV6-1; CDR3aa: CASTVAQGSYEQYF; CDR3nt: TGTGCCAGCACCGTGGCACAGGGATCCTACGAGCAGTACTTC
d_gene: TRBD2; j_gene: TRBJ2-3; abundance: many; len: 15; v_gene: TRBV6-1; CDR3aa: CASSSGTSSTDTQYF; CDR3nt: TGTGCCAGCAGTTCCGGGACTAGCAGCACAGATACGCAGTATTTT
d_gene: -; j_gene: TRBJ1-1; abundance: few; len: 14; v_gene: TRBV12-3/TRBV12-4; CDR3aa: CASSISAPGPRAFF; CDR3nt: TGTGCCAGCAGTATTAGCGCCCCAGGACCCCGGGCTTTCTTT
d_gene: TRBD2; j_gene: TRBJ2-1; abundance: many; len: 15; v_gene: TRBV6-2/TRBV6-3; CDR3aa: CASSYPAGGPNEQFF; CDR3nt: TGTGCCAGCAGTTACCCCGCGGGAGGGCCAAATGAGCAGTTCTTC
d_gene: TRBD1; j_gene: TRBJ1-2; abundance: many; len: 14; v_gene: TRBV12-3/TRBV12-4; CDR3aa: CASSFRGQGRGYTF; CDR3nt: TGTGCCAGCAGCTTTCGGGGACAGGGACGAGGCTACACCTTC
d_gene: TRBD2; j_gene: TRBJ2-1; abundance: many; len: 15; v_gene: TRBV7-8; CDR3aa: CASSSTSGFYNEQFF; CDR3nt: TGTGCCAGCAGCTCCACTAGCGGCTTCTACAATGAGCAGTTCTTC